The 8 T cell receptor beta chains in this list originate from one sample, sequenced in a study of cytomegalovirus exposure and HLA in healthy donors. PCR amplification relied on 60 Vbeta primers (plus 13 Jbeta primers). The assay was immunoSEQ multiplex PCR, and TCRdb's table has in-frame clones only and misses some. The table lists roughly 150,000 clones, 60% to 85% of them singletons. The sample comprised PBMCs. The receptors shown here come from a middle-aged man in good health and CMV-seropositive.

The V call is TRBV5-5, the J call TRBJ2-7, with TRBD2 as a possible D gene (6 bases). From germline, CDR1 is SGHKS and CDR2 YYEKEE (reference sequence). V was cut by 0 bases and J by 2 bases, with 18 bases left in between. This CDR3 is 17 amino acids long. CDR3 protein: CASSLELGQWRAYEQYF. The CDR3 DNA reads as TGTGCCAGCAGCTTGGAACTGGGCCAATGGAGGGCCTACGAGCAGTACTTC. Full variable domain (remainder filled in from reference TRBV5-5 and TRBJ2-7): DAGVTQSPTHLIKTRGQQVTLRCSPISGHKSVSWYQQVLGQGPQFIFQYYEKEERGRGNFPDRFSARQFPNYSSELNVNALLLGDSALYLCASSLELGQWRAYEQYFGPGTRLTVT.

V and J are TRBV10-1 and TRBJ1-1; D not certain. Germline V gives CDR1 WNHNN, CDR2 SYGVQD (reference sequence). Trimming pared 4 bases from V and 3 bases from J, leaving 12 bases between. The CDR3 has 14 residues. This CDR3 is CASSGTFRDTEAFF. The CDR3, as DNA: TGCGCCAGCAGTGGGACTTTTCGGGACACTGAAGCTTTCTTT.

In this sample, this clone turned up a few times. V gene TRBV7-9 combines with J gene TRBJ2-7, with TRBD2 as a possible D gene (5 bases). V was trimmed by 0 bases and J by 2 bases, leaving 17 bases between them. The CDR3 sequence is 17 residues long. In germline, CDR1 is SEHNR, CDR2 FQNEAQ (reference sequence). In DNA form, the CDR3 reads TGTGCCAGCAGCTTAGCGGTGCAGGCGGGTTACACCTACGAGCAGTACTTC. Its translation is CASSLAVQAGYTYEQYF.

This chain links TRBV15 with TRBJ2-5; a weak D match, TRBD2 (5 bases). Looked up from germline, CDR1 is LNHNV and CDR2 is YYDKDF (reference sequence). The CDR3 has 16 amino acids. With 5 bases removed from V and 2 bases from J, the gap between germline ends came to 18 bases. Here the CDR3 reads CATSVERTGFQETQYF. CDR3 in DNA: TGTGCCACCAGCGTAGAGAGGACGGGATTTCAAGAGACCCAGTACTTC. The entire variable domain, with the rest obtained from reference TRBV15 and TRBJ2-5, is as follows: DAMVIQNPRYQVTQFGKPVTLSCSQTLNHNVMYWYQQKSSQAPKLLFHYYDKDFNNEADTPDNFQSRRPNTSFCFLDIRSPGLGDTAMYLCATSVERTGFQETQYFGPGTRLLVL.

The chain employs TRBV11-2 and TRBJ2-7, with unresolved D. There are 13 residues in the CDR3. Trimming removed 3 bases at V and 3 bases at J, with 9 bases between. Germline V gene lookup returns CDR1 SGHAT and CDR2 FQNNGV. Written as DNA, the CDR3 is TGTGCCAGCAGCTTCCGGGTCAACTACGAGCAGTACTTC. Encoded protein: CASSFRVNYEQYF.

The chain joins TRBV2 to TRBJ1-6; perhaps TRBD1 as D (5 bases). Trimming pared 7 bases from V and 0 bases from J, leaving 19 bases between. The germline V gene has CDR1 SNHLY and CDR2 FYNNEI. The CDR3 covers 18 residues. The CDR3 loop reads CASIASGRGSSYNSPLHF. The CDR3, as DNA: TGTGCCAGCATTGCCTCGGGGAGGGGATCCTCCTATAATTCACCCCTCCACTTT.

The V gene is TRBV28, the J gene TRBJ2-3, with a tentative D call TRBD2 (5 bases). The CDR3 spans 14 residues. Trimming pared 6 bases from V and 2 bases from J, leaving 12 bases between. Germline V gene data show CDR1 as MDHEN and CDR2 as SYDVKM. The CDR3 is CASSPGEITDTQYF. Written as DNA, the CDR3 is TGTGCCAGCAGCCCCGGGGAGATCACAGATACGCAGTATTTT.

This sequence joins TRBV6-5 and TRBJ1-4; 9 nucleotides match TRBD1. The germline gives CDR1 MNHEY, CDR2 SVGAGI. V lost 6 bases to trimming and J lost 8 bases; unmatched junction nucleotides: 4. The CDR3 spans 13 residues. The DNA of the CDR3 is TGTGCCAGCAGGGGACAGGGTGGCGAAAAACTGTTTTTT. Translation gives CASRGQGGEKLFF.